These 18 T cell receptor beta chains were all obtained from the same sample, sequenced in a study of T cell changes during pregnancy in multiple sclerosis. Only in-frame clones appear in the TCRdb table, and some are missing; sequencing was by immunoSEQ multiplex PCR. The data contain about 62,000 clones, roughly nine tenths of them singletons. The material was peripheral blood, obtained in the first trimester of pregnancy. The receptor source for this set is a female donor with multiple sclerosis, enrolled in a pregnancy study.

The CDR3 DNA follows: TGTGCCAGCAGTTATGAGGGTTTCAACACTGAAGCTTTCTTT. It yields the protein CASSYEGFNTEAFF. The chain carries TRBV6-6 and TRBJ1-1; D remains ambiguous. Germline V gene lookup returns CDR1 MNHNY and CDR2 SVGAGI (reference sequence). This CDR3 is 14 amino acids long. Trimming removed 3 bases at V and 2 bases at J, with 10 bases between.

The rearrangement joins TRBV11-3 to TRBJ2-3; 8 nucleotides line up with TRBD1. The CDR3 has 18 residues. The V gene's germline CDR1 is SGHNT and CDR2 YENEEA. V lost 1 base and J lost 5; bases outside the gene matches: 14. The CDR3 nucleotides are TGTGCCAGCAGCTTAGTAAGCGCCAGACAGGGGTGGAAAGATACGCAGTATTTT. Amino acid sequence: CASSLVSARQGWKDTQYF.

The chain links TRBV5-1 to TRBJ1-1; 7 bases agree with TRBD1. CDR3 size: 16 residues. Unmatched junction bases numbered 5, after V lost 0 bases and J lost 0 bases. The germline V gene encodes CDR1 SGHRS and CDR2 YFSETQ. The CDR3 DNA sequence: TGCGCCAGCAGCTTGGACCCACAGGGGATGAACACTGAAGCTTTCTTT. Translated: CASSLDPQGMNTEAFF.

The CDR3 DNA reads as TGTGCCAGCAGGGACAGTTCTGGAAACACCATATATTTT. This sequence encodes CASRDSSGNTIYF. V gene TRBV28 combines with J gene TRBJ1-3; D may be TRBD1 (6 bases). The CDR3 sequence is 13 residues long. V was shortened by 6 bases and J by 1 base, with 7 bases between the two germline ends. Germline values: CDR1 MDHEN, CDR2 SYDVKM.

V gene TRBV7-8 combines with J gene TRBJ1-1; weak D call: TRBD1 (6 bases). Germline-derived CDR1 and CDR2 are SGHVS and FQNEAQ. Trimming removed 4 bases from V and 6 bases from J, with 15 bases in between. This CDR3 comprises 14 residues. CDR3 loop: CASSSYSAGAEAFF. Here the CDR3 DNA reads TGTGCCAGCAGCTCTTACAGCGCAGGGGCTGAAGCTTTCTTT. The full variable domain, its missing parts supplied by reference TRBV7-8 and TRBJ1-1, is GAGVSQSPRYKVAKRGQDVALRCDPISGHVSLFWYQQALGQGPEFLTYFQNEAQLDKSGLPSDRFFAERPEGSVSTLKIQRTQQEDSAVYLCASSSYSAGAEAFFGQGTRLTVV.

The CDR3 DNA reads as TGTGCCAGCAGCACTTCAAACGAGCAGTACTTC. This encodes CASSTSNEQYF. V is TRBV6-5 and J is TRBJ2-7; D ambiguous. The ends were cut back, 6 bases at V and 5 bases at J, with 8 bases in the middle. This CDR3 is built from 11 residues. CDR1 and CDR2 (germline): MNHEY, SVGAGI.

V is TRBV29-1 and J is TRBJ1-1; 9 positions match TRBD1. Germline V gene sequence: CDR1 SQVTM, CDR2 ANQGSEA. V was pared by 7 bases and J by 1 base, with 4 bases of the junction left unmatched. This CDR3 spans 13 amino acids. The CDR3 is CSAGTGKNTEAFF. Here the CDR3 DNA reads TGCAGCGCCGGGACAGGGAAGAACACTGAAGCTTTCTTT.

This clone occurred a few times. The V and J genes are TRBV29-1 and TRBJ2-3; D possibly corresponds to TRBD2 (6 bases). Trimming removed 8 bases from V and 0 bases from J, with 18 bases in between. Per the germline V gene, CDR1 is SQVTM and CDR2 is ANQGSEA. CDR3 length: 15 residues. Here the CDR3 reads CSFSREAASTDTQYF. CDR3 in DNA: TGCAGCTTCTCGAGGGAGGCCGCTAGCACAGATACGCAGTATTTT.

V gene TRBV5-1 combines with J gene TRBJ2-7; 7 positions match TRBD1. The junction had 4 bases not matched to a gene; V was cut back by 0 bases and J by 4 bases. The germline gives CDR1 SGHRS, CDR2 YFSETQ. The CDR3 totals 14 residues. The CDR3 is CASSLEQGPYEQYF. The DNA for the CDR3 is TGCGCCAGCAGCTTGGAACAGGGGCCTTACGAGCAGTACTTC.

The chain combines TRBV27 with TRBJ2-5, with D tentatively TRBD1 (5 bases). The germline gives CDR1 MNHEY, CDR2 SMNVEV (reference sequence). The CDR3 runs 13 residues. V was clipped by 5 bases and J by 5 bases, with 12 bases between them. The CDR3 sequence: CASSQRTTETQYF. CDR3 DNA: TGTGCCAGCAGTCAACGGACAACCGAGACCCAGTACTTC.

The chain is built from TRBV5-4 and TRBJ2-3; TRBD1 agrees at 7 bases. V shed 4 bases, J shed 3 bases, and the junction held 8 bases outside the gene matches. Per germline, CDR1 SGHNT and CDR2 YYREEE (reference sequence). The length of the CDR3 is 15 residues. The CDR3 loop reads CASSPQGRVTDTQYF. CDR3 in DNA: TGTGCCAGCAGCCCACAGGGGCGTGTAACAGATACGCAGTATTTT.

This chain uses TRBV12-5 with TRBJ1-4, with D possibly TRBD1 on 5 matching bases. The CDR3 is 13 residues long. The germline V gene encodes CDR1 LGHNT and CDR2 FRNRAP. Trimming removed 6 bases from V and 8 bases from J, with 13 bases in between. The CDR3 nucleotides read TGTGCTAGTGGCCAGATTGACAGAGAAAAACTGTTTTTT. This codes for CASGQIDREKLFF. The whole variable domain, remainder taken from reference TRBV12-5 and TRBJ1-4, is DARVTQTPRHKVTEMGQEVTMRCQPILGHNTVFWYRQTMMQGLELLAYFRNRAPLDDSGMPKDRFSAEMPDATLATLKIQPSEPRDSAVYFCASGQIDREKLFFGSGTQLSVL.

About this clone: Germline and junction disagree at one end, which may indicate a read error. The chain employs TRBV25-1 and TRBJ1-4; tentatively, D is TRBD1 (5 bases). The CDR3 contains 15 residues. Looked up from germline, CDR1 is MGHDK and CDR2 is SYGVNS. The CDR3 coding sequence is TGTGCCAGCAGTGAATCAGGGCAAGCTAAGGAAAAACTGTTTTTT. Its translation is CASSESGQAKEKLFF.

The CDR3 loop reads CASSFGQGYETQYF. Written as DNA, the CDR3 is TGCGCCAGCAGCTTTGGACAGGGCTACGAGACCCAGTACTTC. The rearrangement joins TRBV5-1 to TRBJ2-5; 8 nucleotides agree with TRBD1. This CDR3 is built from 14 residues. Germline V lookup: CDR1 SGHRS, CDR2 YFSETQ. The V and J ends lost 2 bases and 5 bases, in that order; junction bases with no gene match: 5.

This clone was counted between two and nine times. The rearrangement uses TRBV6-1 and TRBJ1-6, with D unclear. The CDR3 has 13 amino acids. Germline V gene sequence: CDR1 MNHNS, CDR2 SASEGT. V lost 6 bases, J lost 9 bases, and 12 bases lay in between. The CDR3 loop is CASRGGNGSPLHF. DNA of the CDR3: TGTGCCAGCAGAGGAGGGAACGGTTCACCCCTCCACTTT.

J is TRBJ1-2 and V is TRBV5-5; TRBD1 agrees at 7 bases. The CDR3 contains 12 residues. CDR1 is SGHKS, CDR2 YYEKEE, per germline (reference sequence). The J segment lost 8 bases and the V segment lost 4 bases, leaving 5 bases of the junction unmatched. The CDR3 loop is CASSHRQGGYTF. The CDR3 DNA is TGTGCCAGCAGCCACCGACAGGGAGGCTACACCTTC.

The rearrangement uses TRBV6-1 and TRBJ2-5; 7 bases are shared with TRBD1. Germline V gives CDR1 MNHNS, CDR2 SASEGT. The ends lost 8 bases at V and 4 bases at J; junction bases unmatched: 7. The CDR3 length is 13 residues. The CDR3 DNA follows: TGTGCCAGCGAATGGGGACAGAGAGAGACCCAGTACTTC. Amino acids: CASEWGQRETQYF.

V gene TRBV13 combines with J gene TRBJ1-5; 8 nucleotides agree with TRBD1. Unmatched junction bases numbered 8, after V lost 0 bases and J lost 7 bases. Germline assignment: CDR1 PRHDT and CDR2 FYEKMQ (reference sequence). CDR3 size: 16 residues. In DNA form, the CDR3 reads TGTGCCAGCAGCTTAGGCGGGCAGGGGGCTAGCCAGCCCCAGCATTTT. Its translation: CASSLGGQGASQPQHF.